This is a list of T cell receptor beta chains from one sample in a study of spatial heterogeneity in lung cancer. TCRdb re-analysed the 5' RACE reads in MiXCR, keeping a single row per CDR3 protein. The table has 3,000 to 3,500 distinct CDR3 sequences, more than 35% seen once; the top ten hold roughly 79%. This specimen was PBMCs, taken at surgery. All receptors derive from a male donor with early-stage non-small cell lung cancer. Each CDR3 is given with its conserved first and last residue. D genes are given only for firm matches. Some rows mark clone size as missing; the rest say once, few, many or name a class of expanded clone.

TRBD1	.	TRBV2	TRBJ2-7	CASSEPDRGPSSYEQYF	TGTGCCAGCAGTGAACCGGACAGGGGCCCGAGCTCCTACGAGCAGTACTTC
.	.	TRBV20-1	TRBJ2-2	CSARDTEGYTGELFF	TGCAGTGCTAGAGATACCGAGGGCTACACCGGGGAGCTGTTTTTT
.	.	TRBV9	TRBJ1-1	CASSVEDGGVGAFF	TGTGCCAGCAGCGTAGAAGATGGAGGAGTTGGAGCTTTCTTT
TRBD2	medium-sized	TRBV23-1	TRBJ2-3	CASSGGLAGVHTQYF	TGCGCCAGCAGTGGGGGACTAGCGGGAGTACATACGCAGTATTTT
.	once	TRBV3-1	TRBJ1-5	CASSPAGQPQHF	TGTGCCAGCAGCCCGGCGGGTCAGCCCCAGCATTTT
TRBD1	.	TRBV4-3	TRBJ1-4	CASSRKTGGGEKLFF	TGCGCCAGCAGCCGCAAGACAGGGGGGGGCGAAAAACTGTTTTTT
TRBD2	.	TRBV7-9	TRBJ2-1	CASSHRTSAHEQFF	TGTGCCAGCAGCCATAGGACTAGTGCCCATGAGCAGTTCTTC
TRBD1	.	TRBV29-1	TRBJ2-7	CSVERDRGREQYF	TGCAGCGTTGAAAGGGACAGGGGGCGGGAGCAGTACTTC
.	few	TRBV6-2/TRBV6-3	TRBJ2-2	CASRSGGIHTGELFF	TGTGCCAGCAGATCTGGAGGGATCCACACCGGGGAGCTGTTTTTT
TRBD1	few	TRBV7-2	TRBJ2-7	CASSSAGGIGEQYF	TGTGCCAGCAGCTCAGCAGGGGGAATTGGCGAGCAGTACTTC
TRBD1	.	TRBV28	TRBJ2-4	CASSLSPGQGTVLAKNIQYF	TGTGCCAGCAGTTTATCCCCGGGACAGGGGACGGTTCTAGCCAAAAACATTCAGTACTTC
TRBD1	.	TRBV4-3	TRBJ1-3	CASSQGRGQGGSSGNTIYF	TGCGCCAGCAGCCAAGGTCGCGGGCAGGGGGGTAGCTCTGGAAACACCATATATTTT
.	medium-sized	TRBV20-1	TRBJ2-1	CSAPRDFSYNEQFF	TGCAGTGCTCCCCGGGACTTCTCCTACAATGAGCAGTTCTTC
.	.	TRBV7-8	TRBJ2-3	CASSATDSTDTQYF	TGTGCCAGCAGCGCGACAGATAGCACAGATACGCAGTATTTT
.	.	TRBV11-2	TRBJ2-1	CASTSQRAGHNDEQFF	TGTGCCAGCACCAGTCAGCGGGCCGGACACAATGATGAGCAGTTCTTC
.	.	TRBV9	TRBJ1-1	CASSSGTDSAFF	TGTGCCAGCAGCTCAGGCACGGACTCGGCTTTCTTT
TRBD1	.	TRBV29-1	TRBJ2-1	CSVGDRNNEQFF	TGCAGCGTCGGGGACAGAAACAATGAGCAGTTCTTC
TRBD2	few	TRBV10-2	TRBJ2-7	CASSEEASGRYEQYF	TGCGCCAGCAGTGAGGAAGCTAGCGGGAGATACGAGCAGTACTTC
.	.	TRBV19	TRBJ2-7	CASSDHRGSEQYF	TGTGCCAGTAGTGACCATCGGGGTTCCGAGCAGTACTTC
TRBD1	few	TRBV13	TRBJ2-1	CASSFRTGYHNEQFF	TGTGCCAGCAGCTTCAGGACAGGCTACCACAATGAGCAGTTCTTC
.	many	TRBV7-6	TRBJ2-5	CASSHRDETQYF	TGTGCCAGCAGCCACAGGGATGAGACCCAGTACTTC
.	.	TRBV6-5	TRBJ2-7	CASSTGFSYEQYF	TGTGCCAGCAGTACGGGCTTCTCCTACGAGCAGTACTTC
TRBD2	.	TRBV7-2	TRBJ2-4	CASTRAAGVAKNIQYF	TGTGCCAGCACCCGGGCGGCGGGGGTAGCCAAAAACATTCAGTACTTC
TRBD2	.	TRBV2	TRBJ2-2	CATRRGAVNTGELFF	TGTGCCACCAGGCGGGGGGCCGTGAACACCGGGGAGCTGTTTTTT
TRBD1	few	TRBV20-1	TRBJ2-3	CSANTGDGGTDTQYF	TGCAGTGCAAACACAGGGGACGGAGGCACAGATACGCAGTATTTT
.	many	TRBV28	TRBJ1-3	CASVDSSGNTIYF	TGTGCCAGCGTAGACAGCTCTGGAAACACCATATATTTT
.	few	TRBV7-3	TRBJ2-7	CASSLYGEYEQYF	TGTGCCAGCAGCTTATATGGGGAGTACGAGCAGTACTTC
.	many	TRBV30	TRBJ2-6	CAWMNAGGANVLTF	TGTGCCTGGATGAACGCTGGAGGGGCCAACGTCCTGACTTTC
TRBD1	many	TRBV5-1	TRBJ2-5	CASSLTGGSETQYF	TGCGCCAGCAGCTTAACAGGGGGCTCAGAGACCCAGTACTTC
TRBD1	.	TRBV5-1	TRBJ2-7	CASSFAEGGTYEQYF	TGCGCCAGCAGCTTCGCAGAAGGGGGCACCTACGAGCAGTACTTC
.	.	TRBV6-1	TRBJ2-7	CASGGPEQYF	TGTGCCAGCGGGGGGCCCGAGCAGTACTTC
TRBD1	.	TRBV30	TRBJ2-6	CAWANRGSGANVLTF	TGTGCCTGGGCGAACAGGGGGTCCGGGGCCAACGTCCTGACTTTC
.	.	TRBV29-1	TRBJ2-1	CSVLAYSYNEQFF	TGCAGCGTTCTAGCGTACTCCTACAATGAGCAGTTCTTC
TRBD2	few	TRBV7-3	TRBJ2-2	CASTRGLGGAGELFF	TGTGCCAGCACCCGGGGACTAGGTGGGGCCGGGGAGCTGTTTTTT
TRBD1	.	TRBV20-1	TRBJ2-7	CSASRQGPYEQYF	TGCAGTGCCTCCAGACAGGGACCCTACGAGCAGTACTTC
.	few	TRBV4-1	TRBJ1-1	CASSQSQTMNTEAFF	TGCGCCAGCAGCCAGTCACAGACCATGAACACTGAAGCTTTCTTT
.	.	TRBV6-1	TRBJ2-3	CASSELMASTDTQYF	TGTGCCAGCAGTGAATTGATGGCTAGCACAGATACGCAGTATTTT
.	.	TRBV5-1	TRBJ2-5	CASSRIQETQYF	TGCGCCAGCAGTAGGATCCAAGAGACCCAGTACTTC
TRBD2	medium-sized	TRBV12-3/TRBV12-4	TRBJ2-1	CASSLSGILDEQFF	TGTGCCAGCAGTTTAAGCGGGATATTGGATGAGCAGTTCTTC
TRBD1	.	TRBV10-3	TRBJ1-1	CATTGTDNTEAFF	TGTGCCACGACCGGGACAGATAACACTGAAGCTTTCTTT
.	few	TRBV5-5	TRBJ2-5	CASSLEARQETQYF	TGTGCCAGCAGCTTGGAGGCTCGGCAAGAGACCCAGTACTTC
TRBD1	.	TRBV20-1	TRBJ2-3	CSARAQDRGTDTQYF	TGCAGTGCTAGAGCGCAGGACAGGGGTACAGATACGCAGTATTTT
.	.	TRBV3-1	TRBJ2-7	CASSQNRAYEQYF	TGTGCCAGCAGCCAGAACCGGGCCTACGAGCAGTACTTC
.	few	TRBV3-1	TRBJ2-5	CASSQGQSQETQYF	TGTGCCAGCAGCCAAGGACAGTCTCAAGAGACCCAGTACTTC
TRBD2	few	TRBV20-1	TRBJ2-1	CSARRLAGGAYNEQFF	TGCAGTGCTAGAAGACTAGCGGGAGGCGCCTACAATGAGCAGTTCTTC
.	few	TRBV7-2	TRBJ2-3	CASSLGLTADTQYF	TGTGCCAGCAGCTTAGGGCTAACGGCAGATACGCAGTATTTT
TRBD1	few	TRBV9	TRBJ2-2	CASSVAPGGRTGELFF	TGTGCCAGCAGCGTAGCGCCAGGGGGCCGTACCGGGGAGCTGTTTTTT
TRBD2	.	TRBV20-1	TRBJ2-7	CSAIPGLAGYEQYF	TGCAGTGCTATCCCGGGACTAGCGGGATACGAGCAGTACTTC
TRBD2	medium-sized	TRBV7-8	TRBJ2-2	CASSLTSGRAPNTGELFF	TGTGCCAGCAGCTTGACTAGCGGGAGGGCCCCGAACACCGGGGAGCTGTTTTTT
TRBD1	.	TRBV24-1	TRBJ1-5	CATSDSSGGVDQPQHF	TGTGCCACCAGTGATAGCTCAGGGGGGGTAGATCAGCCCCAGCATTTT
.	.	TRBV10-3	TRBJ2-3	CAISLQGSTDTQYF	TGTGCCATCAGCCTACAGGGTAGCACAGATACGCAGTATTTT
.	.	TRBV7-3	TRBJ2-2	CASSLIAANTGELFF	TGTGCCAGCAGCTTAATTGCGGCGAACACCGGGGAGCTGTTTTTT
.	many	TRBV11-2	TRBJ2-1	CASSLVRSRSPREQFF	TGTGCCAGCAGCTTGGTGCGGAGTCGTAGCCCTAGGGAGCAGTTCTTC
.	few	TRBV24-1	TRBJ2-1	CATSDLRGSSYNEQFF	TGTGCCACCAGTGATTTGCGGGGGTCCTCCTACAATGAGCAGTTCTTC
.	few	TRBV7-8	TRBJ2-1	CASSQARFSPYNEQFF	TGTGCCAGCAGCCAAGCTCGGTTTAGCCCCTACAATGAGCAGTTCTTC
.	medium-sized	TRBV20-1	TRBJ2-3	CSARGSLRDTQYF	TGCAGTGCTCGGGGTTCGTTGAGGGATACGCAGTATTTT
TRBD1	once	TRBV27	TRBJ2-7	CASSPRDSSYEQYF	TGTGCCAGCAGTCCTCGGGACAGCTCCTACGAGCAGTACTTC
.	.	TRBV7-2	TRBJ2-5	CASSFFAGKETQYF	TGTGCCAGCAGCTTTTTTGCAGGGAAAGAGACCCAGTACTTC
.	many	TRBV20-1	TRBJ2-7	CSASPRLENSYEQYF	TGCAGTGCTAGTCCCAGACTAGAGAACTCCTACGAGCAGTACTTC
.	.	TRBV30	TRBJ2-1	CACSSYNEQFF	TGTGCCTGTAGTTCCTACAATGAGCAGTTCTTC